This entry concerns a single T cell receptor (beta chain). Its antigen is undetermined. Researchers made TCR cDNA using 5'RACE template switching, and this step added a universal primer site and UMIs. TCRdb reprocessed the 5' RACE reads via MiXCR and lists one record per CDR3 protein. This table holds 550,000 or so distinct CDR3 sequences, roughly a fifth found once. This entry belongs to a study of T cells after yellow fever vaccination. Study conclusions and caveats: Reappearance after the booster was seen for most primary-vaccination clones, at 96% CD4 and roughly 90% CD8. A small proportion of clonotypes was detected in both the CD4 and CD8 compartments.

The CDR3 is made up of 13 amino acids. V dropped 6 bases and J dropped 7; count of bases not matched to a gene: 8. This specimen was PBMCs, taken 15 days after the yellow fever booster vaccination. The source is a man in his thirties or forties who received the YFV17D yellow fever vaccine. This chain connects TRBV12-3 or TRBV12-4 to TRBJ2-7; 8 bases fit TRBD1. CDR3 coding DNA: TGTGCCAGCAGGACGCAGGGGGCGCAGGAGCAGTACTTC. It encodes CASRTQGAQEQYF.